This TCR beta chain was captured by sequencing in a study of cytomegalovirus exposure and HLA in healthy donors. Study-wide points: Among donors in an Asian-associated ancestry cluster, a later analysis reportedly found fewer N-insertions than the roughly 680-donor mean. TCR beta V segments were, for the most part, productive about 90% or about 30% of the time in an earlier analysis.

Turning to this clone: Its antigen remains unknown.

Germline CDR1 and CDR2: LNHDA and SQIVND (reference sequence). Trimming cost V 10 bases and J 8 bases, with 12 bases left between them. The CDR3 consists of 12 residues. The study ran its PCR with 60 Vbeta and 13 Jbeta primers. How the authors handled the data: Among the unique TCR beta chains that a later analysis counted, about 81 million in all, roughly 11 million were shared. Assay: immunoSEQ multiplex PCR; the TCRdb copy retains only in-frame clones and omits some. The DNA gave D and trimming, while V, J and clone size come from that table. The data contain roughly 190,000 clones, over 60% of them singletons.

Sequencing was carried out using PBMCs. This chain uses TRBV19 with TRBJ1-6; D is unclear. This sequence was found in a young woman in good health and CMV-seropositive. The DNA of the CDR3 is TGTGCCACCAGCGGGTGGGATTCACCCCTCCACTTT. Protein sequence: CATSGWDSPLHF.